This is a list of T cell receptor beta chains from one sample in a study of blood T cell repertoires in COVID-19. Method: immunoSEQ multiplex PCR; TCRdb's copy keeps in-frame clones and lacks some. The sample contains about 100,000 clones, more than 85% of which appear only once. Sequencing was done on a sample of peripheral blood. These receptors all stem from a man aged 25 to 40 in a cohort sampled during active COVID-19. Both conserved end residues are part of each CDR3. Fields, in order: D gene, V gene, clone size, J gene, CDR3 DNA, CDR3 protein. A D gene is named only where the DNA matches it firmly. For some rows the clone size is stated as once, few or many, or as a class when expanded; others skip it.

d_call: TRBD2
v_call: TRBV2
clone_size: .
j_call: TRBJ2-3
cdr3_nt: TGTGCCAGCAGAGGACTAGCGGGGGGGCCAGATACGCAGTATTTT
cdr3_aa: CASRGLAGGPDTQYF

d_call: .
v_call: TRBV5-1
clone_size: .
j_call: TRBJ2-5
cdr3_nt: TGCGCCAGCAGCTTGGCCGTAGCCGGAGTGGGTGAAGAGACCCAGTACTTC
cdr3_aa: CASSLAVAGVGEETQYF

d_call: TRBD1
v_call: TRBV5-1
clone_size: .
j_call: TRBJ1-2
cdr3_nt: TGCGCCAGCAGCTTAGACGGGACAGTCTATGGCTACACCTTC
cdr3_aa: CASSLDGTVYGYTF

d_call: .
v_call: TRBV2
clone_size: once
j_call: TRBJ2-4
cdr3_nt: TGTGCCAGCCGGGAAGACACAAACATTCAGTACTTC
cdr3_aa: CASREDTNIQYF

d_call: .
v_call: TRBV3-1/TRBV3-2
clone_size: few
j_call: TRBJ2-7
cdr3_nt: TGTGCCAGCAGCCAAGGGACAGCTCCCTTCTACGAGCAGTACTTC
cdr3_aa: CASSQGTAPFYEQYF

d_call: .
v_call: TRBV5-1
clone_size: .
j_call: TRBJ1-1
cdr3_nt: TGCGCCAGCAGCTATGGACAGAGTGAAGCTTTCTTT
cdr3_aa: CASSYGQSEAFF

d_call: TRBD2
v_call: TRBV6-2/TRBV6-3
clone_size: .
j_call: TRBJ2-5
cdr3_nt: TGTGCCAGCAGCTCCCAGACCTCTAGCGGGAAATACCAAGAGACCCAGTACTTC
cdr3_aa: CASSSQTSSGKYQETQYF

d_call: .
v_call: TRBV6-5
clone_size: .
j_call: TRBJ1-1
cdr3_nt: TGTGCCAGCAGTTCAGGGGTCCCAATGAACACTGAAGCTTTCTTT
cdr3_aa: CASSSGVPMNTEAFF

d_call: TRBD2
v_call: TRBV5-1
clone_size: once
j_call: TRBJ2-3
cdr3_nt: TGCGCCAGCAGCCCCCTGGGTAGCGGGGTTTCAGATACGCAGTATTTT
cdr3_aa: CASSPLGSGVSDTQYF

d_call: TRBD1
v_call: TRBV6-6
clone_size: once
j_call: TRBJ1-6
cdr3_nt: TGTGCCAGCAGTCAGGGACAGGGGAATATTAGGGGTCTGCACACCCTCCACTTT
cdr3_aa: CASSQGQGNIRGLHTLHF

d_call: .
v_call: TRBV18
clone_size: .
j_call: TRBJ2-7
cdr3_nt: TGTGCCAGCTCACCACCGGGGGGGCAGGGCGAGCAGTACTTC
cdr3_aa: CASSPPGGQGEQYF

d_call: TRBD1
v_call: TRBV30
clone_size: .
j_call: TRBJ1-2
cdr3_nt: TGTGCCTGGACTGGGACAGCCCTTAACTATGGCTACACCTTC
cdr3_aa: CAWTGTALNYGYTF

d_call: TRBD1
v_call: TRBV5-5
clone_size: .
j_call: TRBJ1-2
cdr3_nt: TGTGCCAGCAGCTTATCACAGGGGCGGTCTAACTATGGCTACACCTTC
cdr3_aa: CASSLSQGRSNYGYTF

d_call: .
v_call: TRBV6-2/TRBV6-3
clone_size: .
j_call: TRBJ2-6
cdr3_nt: TGTGCCAGCAGTTACGCTGAGTCGCGGGGGGCCAACGTCCTGACTTTC
cdr3_aa: CASSYAESRGANVLTF

d_call: TRBD1
v_call: TRBV6-2/TRBV6-3
clone_size: .
j_call: TRBJ1-5
cdr3_nt: TGTGCCAGCAGTGCAACGACAGGGTTGCAGATTAGCAATCAGCCCCAGCATTTT
cdr3_aa: CASSATTGLQISNQPQHF

d_call: TRBD2
v_call: TRBV7-2
clone_size: once
j_call: TRBJ2-1
cdr3_nt: TGTGCCAGCAGCGGTACTAGCGGGGCTGAGCAGTTCTTC
cdr3_aa: CASSGTSGAEQFF

d_call: .
v_call: TRBV11-3
clone_size: .
j_call: TRBJ2-3
cdr3_nt: TGTGCCAGCAGCTTAGATAGCGCTAGCCGTCGCCCAGATACGCAGTATTTT
cdr3_aa: CASSLDSASRRPDTQYF

d_call: TRBD1
v_call: TRBV18
clone_size: .
j_call: TRBJ2-7
cdr3_nt: TGTGCCAGCTCACCCGGGACAGGGTACGAGCAGTACTTC
cdr3_aa: CASSPGTGYEQYF

d_call: TRBD1
v_call: TRBV6-1
clone_size: .
j_call: TRBJ1-2
cdr3_nt: TGTGCCAGCAGTGAAACCGGGACAGGGGTTGGCTACACCTTC
cdr3_aa: CASSETGTGVGYTF

d_call: .
v_call: TRBV2
clone_size: .
j_call: TRBJ2-3
cdr3_nt: TGTGCCAGCAGGGGACAAAGGGGGGGTTGGCTTACAGATACGCAGTATTTT
cdr3_aa: CASRGQRGGWLTDTQYF

d_call: TRBD2
v_call: TRBV10-3
clone_size: .
j_call: TRBJ2-1
cdr3_nt: TGTGCCATCAGGACCACGGGGGGGGGCTACAATGAGCAGTTCTTC
cdr3_aa: CAIRTTGGGYNEQFF

d_call: .
v_call: TRBV6-6
clone_size: .
j_call: TRBJ1-4
cdr3_nt: TGTGCCAGCAGTTCCCCAGGAGGGGGGGGAGAAAAACTGTTTTTT
cdr3_aa: CASSSPGGGGEKLFF

d_call: .
v_call: TRBV9
clone_size: .
j_call: TRBJ1-1
cdr3_nt: TGTGCCAGCAGCGTAGATCCAGGGGTGAACACTGAAGCTTTCTTT
cdr3_aa: CASSVDPGVNTEAFF

d_call: TRBD1
v_call: TRBV11-2
clone_size: .
j_call: TRBJ2-2
cdr3_nt: TGTGCCAGCAGCCCCGCGGTTTGGACAGGGCCCGGGGAGCTGTTTTTT
cdr3_aa: CASSPAVWTGPGELFF

d_call: .
v_call: TRBV3-1/TRBV3-2
clone_size: .
j_call: TRBJ2-1
cdr3_nt: TGTGCCAGCAGCCAATGGGGGGCGGGGGAATACAATGAGCAGTTCTTC
cdr3_aa: CASSQWGAGEYNEQFF

d_call: TRBD2
v_call: TRBV7-3
clone_size: .
j_call: TRBJ2-3
cdr3_nt: TGTGCCAGCAGCTTAAAACCGGGGGGGGCCCCAGATACGCAGTATTTT
cdr3_aa: CASSLKPGGAPDTQYF

d_call: .
v_call: TRBV3-1/TRBV3-2
clone_size: .
j_call: TRBJ2-7
cdr3_nt: TGTGCCAGCAGCCAAATCTGGGAGTCCTCCTACGAGCAGTACTTC
cdr3_aa: CASSQIWESSYEQYF

d_call: TRBD1
v_call: TRBV7-9
clone_size: .
j_call: TRBJ2-3
cdr3_nt: TGTGCCAGCAGCTTAGACCGGGACAGGGCCACAGATACGCAGTATTTT
cdr3_aa: CASSLDRDRATDTQYF

d_call: .
v_call: TRBV5-3
clone_size: .
j_call: TRBJ2-7
cdr3_nt: TGTGCCAGAAGCTCCCCCGCGGGTACGAACTTC
cdr3_aa: CARSSPAGTNF

d_call: .
v_call: TRBV7-9
clone_size: .
j_call: TRBJ2-4
cdr3_nt: TGTGCCAGCAGCTTAGACTTCATTCAGTACTTC
cdr3_aa: CASSLDFIQYF